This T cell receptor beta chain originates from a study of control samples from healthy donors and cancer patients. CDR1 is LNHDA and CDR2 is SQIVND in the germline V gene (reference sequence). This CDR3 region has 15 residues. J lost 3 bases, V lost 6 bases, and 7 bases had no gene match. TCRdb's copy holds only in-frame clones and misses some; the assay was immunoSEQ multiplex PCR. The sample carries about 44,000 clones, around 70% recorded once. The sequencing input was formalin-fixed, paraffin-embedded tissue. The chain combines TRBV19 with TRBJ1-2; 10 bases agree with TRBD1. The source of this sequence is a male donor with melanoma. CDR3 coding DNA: TGTGCCAGTAGCTTCGGGACAGGGGCAGACTATGGCTACACCTTC. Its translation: CASSFGTGADYGYTF.